A single sample is the source of the 27 T cell receptor beta chains below, sequenced in a study of blood T cell repertoires in COVID-19. The assay was immunoSEQ multiplex PCR, and TCRdb's table has in-frame clones only and misses some. The table includes around 230,000 clones, almost 85% detected once. Sequencing was done on a sample of PBMCs or T cells enriched from blood (not recorded which). The receptor set was obtained from a man in his forties or fifties who had recovered from COVID-19.

This clone was seen once. The rearrangement uses TRBV4-2 and TRBJ1-2; D perhaps matches TRBD1 (6 bases). Trimming removed 0 bases at V and 5 bases at J, with 10 bases between. The V gene's germline CDR1 is LGHNA and CDR2 YNFKEQ. The CDR3 is 14 amino acids. Here the CDR3 reads CASSQEWGRYGYTF. The CDR3, as DNA: TGTGCCAGCAGCCAAGAGTGGGGGCGTTATGGCTACACCTTC.

This rearrangement joins TRBV18 to TRBJ1-6; no definite D call. V gave up 5 bases and J gave up 8 bases, with 4 bases separating them. This CDR3 region has 11 residues. CDR1 is KGHSH, CDR2 LQKENI, per germline. The CDR3 loop reads CASSSDSPLHF. The CDR3 DNA follows: TGTGCCAGCTCATCGGATTCACCCCTCCACTTT.

This clone appeared once. J is TRBJ1-4 and V is TRBV4-1; tentative D call: TRBD1 (6 bases). This CDR3 has 16 residues. Germline lookup yields CDR1 MGHRA and CDR2 YSYEKL. The germline V and J ends were trimmed by 2 bases and 0 bases, with 10 bases remaining between them. CDR3 nucleotides: TGCGCCAGCAGCCAACTGGGGACATCAACTAATGAAAAACTGTTTTTT. It is translated as CASSQLGTSTNEKLFF.

The chain employs TRBV28 and TRBJ1-1; weak D call: TRBD1 (5 bases). Germline V lookup: CDR1 MDHEN, CDR2 SYDVKM. This CDR3 has 15 amino acids. Trimming left V 3 bases short and J 1 base short, with 12 bases between. Here the CDR3 DNA reads TGTGCCAGCAGTTTGGAGGGGACTTCGAACACTGAAGCTTTCTTT. Amino acid sequence: CASSLEGTSNTEAFF.

The J gene is TRBJ1-5, the V gene TRBV4-3, with D perhaps TRBD1 (5 bases). This CDR3 is 16 amino acids long. V shed 0 bases and J shed 2 bases, with 11 bases lying between them. The germline gives CDR1 LGHNA, CDR2 YSLEER. The CDR3 protein is CASSQDWQGGNQPQHF. In DNA form, the CDR3 reads TGCGCCAGCAGCCAAGATTGGCAGGGTGGCAATCAGCCCCAGCATTTT.

This chain connects TRBV19 to TRBJ1-3; possible D gene TRBD1, 5 bases. There are 14 residues in the CDR3. Germline V gene lookup returns CDR1 LNHDA and CDR2 SQIVND (reference sequence). V dropped 9 bases and J dropped 4 bases, with 16 bases sitting between them. The CDR3 is CASRRTGVGNTIYF. The DNA of the CDR3 is TGTGCCAGCCGTCGTACGGGGGTAGGAAACACCATATATTTT.

J is TRBJ1-2 and V is TRBV27; TRBD1 matches 9 bases. The J segment lost 9 bases and the V segment lost 0 bases, leaving 2 bases of the junction unmatched. This CDR3 has 13 amino acids. The germline CDR1 and CDR2 sequences are MNHEY and SMNVEV (reference sequence). The chain's CDR3 is CASSLSGQGRYTF. The CDR3 bases are TGTGCCAGCAGTTTATCCGGACAGGGGCGCTACACCTTC.

The chain recombines TRBV5-4 with TRBJ1-1; tentative D call: TRBD1 (6 bases). CDR3 length equals 14 residues. V was clipped by 4 bases and J by 2 bases, with 12 bases between them. Germline CDR1 and CDR2: SGHNT and YYREEE (reference sequence). In nucleotides, the CDR3 is TGTGCCAGCAGCCTAACAGGGTACAACACTGAAGCTTTCTTT. It translates to CASSLTGYNTEAFF.

The chain recombines TRBV13 with TRBJ2-3; 12 bases fit TRBD2. CDR1 and CDR2 from the germline V gene are PRHDT and FYEKMQ (reference sequence). Germline trimming cut 6 bases from V and 0 bases from J; bases unmatched to any gene: 4. The length of the CDR3 is 16 residues. The CDR3 DNA reads as TGTGCCAGCAGAGTAACTAGCGGGGGGAGCACAGATACGCAGTATTTT. Translated: CASRVTSGGSTDTQYF.

The CDR3 coding sequence is TGTGCCAGCAGCCAACTAGCGGGGGGGCACCAAGAGACCCAGTACTTC. Translating it yields CASSQLAGGHQETQYF. V is TRBV28 and J is TRBJ2-5; 13 bases are a match to TRBD2. Trimming at V came to 6 bases and at J to 0 bases, leaving 4 bases not matched to a gene. The CDR3 has 16 amino acids. Germline V CDR1 and CDR2: MDHEN, SYDVKM.

The chain recombines TRBV5-1 with TRBJ2-3; a possible D gene is TRBD2 (7 bases). The CDR3 is 17 amino acids. Germline V gene lookup returns CDR1 SGHRS and CDR2 YFSETQ. Trimming removed 4 bases from V and 1 base from J, with 19 bases in between. For the CDR3, the DNA is TGCGCCAGCAGCCGGGGGGCGAGCGGGACGGGCACAGATACGCAGTATTTT. Translating gives CASSRGASGTGTDTQYF.

The gene calls are TRBV2 and TRBJ1-5; 10 positions match TRBD1. The CDR3 sequence is 13 residues long. The V gene end was trimmed by 9 bases and the J gene end by 7 bases; junction bases not matched to a gene: 6. Germline CDR1 is SNHLY and CDR2 is FYNNEI. The CDR3 reads CASGTGEDQPQHF. Here the CDR3 DNA reads TGTGCCAGTGGGACAGGGGAAGACCAGCCCCAGCATTTT.

The V gene is TRBV5-1, the J gene TRBJ2-1; 11 bases agree with TRBD2. The CDR3 length is 16 residues. Looked up from germline, CDR1 is SGHRS and CDR2 is YFSETQ. J lost 6 bases, V lost 1 base, and 6 bases had no gene match. The CDR3 DNA sequence: TGCGCCAGCAGCTTGTACGGGACTAGCGGCGGCAATGAGCAGTTCTTC. The encoded protein is CASSLYGTSGGNEQFF.

The chain joins TRBV20-1 to TRBJ1-4, with D perhaps TRBD1 (6 bases). V gave up 3 bases and J gave up 4 bases, with 9 bases separating them. Germline V lookup: CDR1 DFQATT, CDR2 SNEGSKA (reference sequence). CDR3 length equals 13 residues. The CDR3 region is CSASGGRNEKLFF. CDR3 DNA: TGCAGTGCTAGTGGGGGCCGTAATGAAAAACTGTTTTTT.

The chain has TRBV5-1 and TRBJ2-2; 10 bases map to TRBD2. CDR3 size: 18 residues. Germline V gene lookup returns CDR1 SGHRS and CDR2 YFSETQ. The V gene end was trimmed by 0 bases and the J gene end by 3 bases; junction bases not matched to a gene: 8. This chain's CDR3 is CASSLVRGAGGDTGELFF. DNA of the CDR3: TGCGCCAGCAGCTTGGTCCGTGGAGCGGGAGGGGACACCGGGGAGCTGTTTTTT. Full variable domain (remainder filled in from reference TRBV5-1 and TRBJ2-2): KAGVTQTPRYLIKTRGQQVTLSCSPISGHRSVSWYQQTPGQGLQFLFEYFSETQRNKGNFPGRFSGRQFSNSRSEMNVSTLELGDSALYLCASSLVRGAGGDTGELFFGEGSRLTVL.

The chain carries TRBV30 and TRBJ2-5; 10 nucleotides line up with TRBD2. Germline-derived CDR1 and CDR2 are GTSNPN and SVGIG (reference sequence). The V and J ends lost 8 bases and 1 base, in that order; junction bases with no gene match: 10. The CDR3 runs 15 residues. The CDR3, as DNA: TGTGCCCTGGATGGAGCGGGAGGGGTCCAAGAGACCCAGTACTTC. This encodes CALDGAGGVQETQYF.

A few counts support this clone. V and J are TRBV27 and TRBJ2-1, with D possibly matching TRBD2 (5 bases). Germline CDR1 is MNHEY and CDR2 is SMNVEV (reference sequence). Trimming removed 5 bases from V and 4 bases from J, with 9 bases in between. The CDR3 is 13 amino acids. DNA for the CDR3: TGTGCCAGCAGTCGGACGGGGTACAATGAGCAGTTCTTC. This translates into CASSRTGYNEQFF.

In its sample, this clone was seen many times. This sample includes further DNA sequences coding for the same CDR3. This chain connects TRBV5-4 to TRBJ2-4; tentatively, D is TRBD1 (6 bases). Germline CDR1 is SGHNT and CDR2 is YYREEE (reference sequence). The CDR3 sequence is 14 residues long. Trimming shortened V by 0 bases and J by 4 bases, and 8 bases separated the two germline ends. The CDR3, as DNA: TGTGCCAGCAGCTTGGGGGGGCTAAAAAACATTCAGTACTTC. This codes for CASSLGGLKNIQYF.

The CDR3 DNA is TGTGCCAGCAGCCAAGACCCCCTAGGGGCGGCTACTAATGAAAAACTGTTTTTT. This sequence encodes CASSQDPLGAATNEKLFF. The chain couples TRBV3-1 (or the pseudogene TRBV3-2) to TRBJ1-4; a possible D gene is TRBD1 (5 bases). This CDR3 region has 18 residues. V was cut by 0 bases and J by 2 bases, with 16 bases left in between. Germline CDR1 is LGHDT and CDR2 is YNNKEL (reference sequence).

The chain couples TRBV3-1 (or the pseudogene TRBV3-2) to TRBJ1-2; no clear D gene. Looked up from germline, CDR1 is LGHDT and CDR2 is YNNKEL (reference sequence). Trimming shortened V by 3 bases and J by 6 bases, and 17 bases separated the two germline ends. CDR3 length: 15 amino acids. CDR3 sequence reads: CASSHLGPGSDGYTF. CDR3 bases: TGTGCCAGCAGCCACTTGGGTCCCGGGAGCGATGGCTACACCTTC.

The J gene is TRBJ1-1, the V gene TRBV5-5; D ambiguous. Germline V gives CDR1 SGHKS, CDR2 YYEKEE (reference sequence). V lost 0 bases and J lost 0, with 15 bases in between. The CDR3 consists of 17 residues. Here the CDR3 DNA reads TGTGCCAGCAGCTTGGACATGCGGCTGGCTATGAACACTGAAGCTTTCTTT. Its translation is CASSLDMRLAMNTEAFF.

The chain has TRBV5-6 and TRBJ2-2; D is possibly TRBD2 (5 bases). CDR1 and CDR2 from the germline V gene are SGHDT and YYEEEE. The CDR3 runs 15 residues. V lost 0 bases and J lost 3, with 9 bases in between. As DNA, the CDR3 is TGTGCCAGCAGCTTGGTAACAGCGGACACCGGGGAGCTGTTTTTT. This translates into CASSLVTADTGELFF.

This rearrangement joins TRBV28 to TRBJ1-4; 7 bases line up with TRBD1. CDR1 and CDR2 from the germline V gene are MDHEN and SYDVKM. V was pared by 7 bases and J by 1 base, with 6 bases of the junction left unmatched. CDR3 size: 15 residues. CDR3 loop: CASKEGARTNEKLFF. For the CDR3, the DNA is TGTGCCAGCAAAGAGGGGGCGCGAACTAATGAAAAACTGTTTTTT.

The chain links TRBV12-5 to TRBJ2-3; D is uncertain. Germline V gene sequence: CDR1 LGHNT, CDR2 FRNRAP. Trimming cost V 2 bases and J 8 bases, with 11 bases left between them. This CDR3 contains 13 residues. In DNA form, the CDR3 reads TGTGCTAGTGGTTTGACCGGTGCAGGTACGCAGTATTTT. Amino acids: CASGLTGAGTQYF.

The CDR3 region has the DNA TGTGCCAGCAGCGTAGTGGGAGTAACAGATACGCAGTATTTT. Protein sequence: CASSVVGVTDTQYF. The chain links TRBV9 to TRBJ2-3; D perhaps matches TRBD2 (5 bases). Germline V CDR1 and CDR2: SGDLS, YYNGEE. The CDR3 contains 14 residues. Trimming removed 0 bases at V and 3 bases at J, with 8 bases between. The full variable domain, rest sourced from reference TRBV9 and TRBJ2-3, is DSGVTQTPKHLITATGQRVTLRCSPRSGDLSVYWYQQSLDQGLQFLIQYYNGEERAKGNILERFSAQQFPDLHSELNLSSLELGDSALYFCASSVVGVTDTQYFGPGTRLTVL.

This sequence joins TRBV27 and TRBJ1-2, with D possibly being TRBD1 (6 bases). Germline loops: CDR1 MNHEY, CDR2 SMNVEV (reference sequence). CDR3 length equals 12 residues. Deletions cut 3 bases from V and 7 bases from J, with 9 bases between. In DNA form, the CDR3 reads TGTGCCAGCAGTTTTACAGGGACTGGCTACACCTTC. This codes for CASSFTGTGYTF.

On this clone: Other nucleotide sequences from this sample produce the same CDR3. This sequence joins TRBV5-1 and TRBJ1-4; D uncertain. V shed 3 bases and J shed 5 bases, with 11 bases lying between them. The CDR3 loop spans 14 amino acids. Germline CDR1 and CDR2: SGHRS and YFSETQ. The CDR3 spells CASSSTGFNEKLFF. CDR3 nucleotide sequence: TGCGCCAGCAGCTCGACCGGGTTCAATGAAAAACTGTTTTTT.